Below, 9 T cell receptor beta chains from the same sample are listed, as sequenced in a study of blood T cell repertoires in COVID-19. The data were produced by immunoSEQ multiplex PCR, yet TCRdb's version contains in-frame clones alone and is incomplete. The repertoire holds around 64,000 clones, with around nine tenths as singletons. Material for sequencing was peripheral blood. Receptors originate from a woman over 75 with acute or convalescent COVID-19.

This clone has a handful of counts. This chain uses TRBV11-2 with TRBJ1-1; no definite D call. There are 13 residues in the CDR3. V was trimmed by 5 bases and J by 1 base, leaving 8 bases between them. From germline, CDR1 is SGHAT and CDR2 FQNNGV. This CDR3 is CASSRTQNTEAFF. CDR3 bases: TGTGCCAGCAGCCGAACACAGAACACTGAAGCTTTCTTT.

The rearrangement joins TRBV2 to TRBJ2-7; 11 bases match TRBD2. There are 13 residues in the CDR3. The trim removed 6 bases at V and 7 bases at J, leaving 5 bases unmatched. Per the germline V gene, CDR1 is SNHLY and CDR2 is FYNNEI. The CDR3 nucleotides read TGTGCCAGCAGCGAGGGACTAGCGGTAGAGCAGTACTTC. This sequence encodes CASSEGLAVEQYF.

The chain recombines TRBV6-5 with TRBJ1-1; D is unresolved. This CDR3 spans 13 amino acids. Germline V lookup: CDR1 MNHEY, CDR2 SVGAGI. V lost 4 bases to trimming and J lost 5 bases, with 11 bases between them. CDR3 sequence (DNA): TGTGCCAGCAGTTGGACCCGGGGTACTGAAGCTTTCTTT. Its protein is CASSWTRGTEAFF.

The CDR3 loop reads CASSFPPAGEQFF. As DNA, the CDR3 is TGTGCCAGCAGTTTCCCACCGGCAGGTGAGCAGTTCTTC. The J gene is TRBJ2-1, the V gene TRBV28, with unresolved D. The V and J ends lost 3 bases and 9 bases respectively, with 12 bases between them. Germline CDR1 MDHEN, CDR2 SYDVKM. CDR3 length: 13 residues.

The rearrangement uses TRBV7-2 and TRBJ2-7; no clear D gene. This CDR3 is 15 amino acids long. CDR1 and CDR2 (germline): SGHTA, FQGNSA. Trimming stripped 5 bases from V and 2 bases from J, with 16 bases between. This CDR3 reads CASSDPGVSAYEQYF. The CDR3 DNA reads as TGTGCCAGCAGCGATCCCGGAGTATCGGCCTACGAGCAGTACTTC.

CDR3 bases: TGTGCCAGCAGCAAAGGACAGGGAACAGGCTACACCTTC. Residues: CASSKGQGTGYTF. The chain employs TRBV11-3 and TRBJ1-2; 8 positions agree with TRBD1. The CDR3 consists of 13 residues. Losses at the gene ends were 5 bases for V and 8 bases for J; bases not matched to a gene: 7. Germline assignment: CDR1 SGHNT and CDR2 YENEEA.

The rearrangement links TRBV2 to TRBJ2-1, with 10 bases aligning to TRBD2. V was clipped by 10 bases and J by 8 bases; unmatched bases: 5. Germline values: CDR1 SNHLY, CDR2 FYNNEI. There are 12 residues in the CDR3. The CDR3: CATSSGGYEQFF. Here the CDR3 DNA reads TGTGCCACCTCTAGCGGGGGCTATGAGCAGTTCTTC.

This rearrangement joins TRBV9 to TRBJ2-2, with 10 bases lining up with TRBD2. The CDR3 is 14 amino acids. The germline V gene has CDR1 SGDLS and CDR2 YYNGEE. With V trimmed by 5 bases and J by 4 bases, 2 bases remained unmatched. CDR3 coding DNA: TGTGCCAGCAGTTCTAGCGGGGGCACCGGGGAGCTGTTTTTT. Translation gives CASSSSGGTGELFF.

This chain joins TRBV2 and TRBJ1-2; a possible D gene is TRBD1 (5 bases). Germline CDR1 SNHLY, CDR2 FYNNEI. The CDR3 has 13 amino acids. Trimming cost V 6 bases and J 3 bases, with 11 bases left between them. The CDR3 loop is CASRVGEDYGYTF. The CDR3 DNA reads TGTGCCAGCAGGGTAGGGGAGGACTATGGCTACACCTTC.